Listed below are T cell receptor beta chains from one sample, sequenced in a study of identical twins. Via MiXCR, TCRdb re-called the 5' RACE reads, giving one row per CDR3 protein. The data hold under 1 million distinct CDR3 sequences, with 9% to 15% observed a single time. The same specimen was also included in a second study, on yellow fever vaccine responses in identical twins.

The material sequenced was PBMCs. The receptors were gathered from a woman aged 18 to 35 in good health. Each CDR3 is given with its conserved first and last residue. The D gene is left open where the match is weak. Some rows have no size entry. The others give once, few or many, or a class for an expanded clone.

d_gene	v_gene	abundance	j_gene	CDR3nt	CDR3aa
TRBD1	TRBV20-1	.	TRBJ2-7	TGCAGTGCACCGGGACAGTATTCCTACGAGCAGTACTTC	CSAPGQYSYEQYF
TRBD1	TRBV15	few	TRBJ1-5	TGTGCCACCAGCAGAGAACAGGGGGCTGGGCAGCCCCAGCATTTT	CATSREQGAGQPQHF
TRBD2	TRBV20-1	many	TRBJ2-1	TGCAGTGGGGGGACTAGTGCGTACAATGAGCAGTTCTTC	CSGGTSAYNEQFF
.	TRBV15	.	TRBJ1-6	TGTGCCACCAGCAGGCGACTGACAGGCTCCTATAATTCACCCCTCCACTTT	CATSRRLTGSYNSPLHF
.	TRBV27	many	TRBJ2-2	TGTGCCAGTACCTCGGTCGGACACCTTAACACCGGGGAGCTGTTTTTT	CASTSVGHLNTGELFF
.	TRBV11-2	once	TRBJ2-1	TGTGCCAGCAGCTTAGTGCGGTCCTCGGGTGAGCAGTTCTTC	CASSLVRSSGEQFF
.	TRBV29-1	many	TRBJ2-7	TGCAGCGTTGAAGTGGTCGGCTGGGAGAAAAGGCAGTACTTC	CSVEVVGWEKRQYF
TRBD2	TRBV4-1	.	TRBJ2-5	TGCGCCAGCAGCCAAGATTCGGCTAGGACTAGCCTCCAAACCCAGTACTTC	CASSQDSARTSLQTQYF
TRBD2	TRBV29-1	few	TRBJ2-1	TGCAGCGTTGAAGACCTTCTGACTAGCGGGAGCTACAATGAGCAGTTCTTC	CSVEDLLTSGSYNEQFF
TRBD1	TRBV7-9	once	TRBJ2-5	TGTGCCAGCAGCATAGACAGGGAAAAGACCCAGTACTTC	CASSIDREKTQYF
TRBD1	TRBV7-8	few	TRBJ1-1	TGTGCCAGCAGCTCCGCAATCGGAGGGGGCTACACTGAAGCTTTCTTT	CASSSAIGGGYTEAFF
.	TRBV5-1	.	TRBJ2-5	TGCGCCAGCAGCTTCGTACTAAAAGAGACCCAGTACTTC	CASSFVLKETQYF
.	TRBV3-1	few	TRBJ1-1	TGTGCCAGCAGCCAAATCCGAGGCAGGGGTGTCCCTGAAGCTTTCTTT	CASSQIRGRGVPEAFF
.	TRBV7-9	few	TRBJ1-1	TGTGCCAGCAGCCGAACCCGGGACACCTACACTGAAGCTTTCTTT	CASSRTRDTYTEAFF
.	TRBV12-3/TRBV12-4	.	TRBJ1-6	TGTGCCAGCAGACGGGAGATTTTCGATTCACCCCTCCACTTT	CASRREIFDSPLHF
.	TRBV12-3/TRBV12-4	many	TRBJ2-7	TGTGCCAGCAGCCAGGACAGAAAAGTCCTCGGGGAGCAGTACTTC	CASSQDRKVLGEQYF
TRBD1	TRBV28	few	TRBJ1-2	TGTGCCAGCAGCAACAGGGGGCTCGACGGCTACACCTTC	CASSNRGLDGYTF
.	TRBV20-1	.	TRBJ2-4	TGCAGTGCTAGAGCGGCTACGGTGATCTTGGGTGACATTCAGTACTTC	CSARAATVILGDIQYF
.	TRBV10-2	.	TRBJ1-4	TGCGCCAGCAGTGATGCGGGAGCTAATGAAAAACTGTTTTTT	CASSDAGANEKLFF
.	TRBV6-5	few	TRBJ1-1	TGTGCCAGCAGTTACAGCCGGGATTCCACTGAAGCTTTCTTT	CASSYSRDSTEAFF
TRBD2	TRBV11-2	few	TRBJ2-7	TGTGCCAGCAGCTTAGGGCTACTAGCGGGAGGATACGAGCAGTACTTC	CASSLGLLAGGYEQYF
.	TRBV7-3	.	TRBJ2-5	TGTGCCAGCAGCTTGGGCGACGGGATAGGAGAGACCCAGTACTTC	CASSLGDGIGETQYF
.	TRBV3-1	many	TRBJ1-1	TGTGCCAGCAGCCAATTTGTACTGGTCGGTGAAGCTTTCTTT	CASSQFVLVGEAFF